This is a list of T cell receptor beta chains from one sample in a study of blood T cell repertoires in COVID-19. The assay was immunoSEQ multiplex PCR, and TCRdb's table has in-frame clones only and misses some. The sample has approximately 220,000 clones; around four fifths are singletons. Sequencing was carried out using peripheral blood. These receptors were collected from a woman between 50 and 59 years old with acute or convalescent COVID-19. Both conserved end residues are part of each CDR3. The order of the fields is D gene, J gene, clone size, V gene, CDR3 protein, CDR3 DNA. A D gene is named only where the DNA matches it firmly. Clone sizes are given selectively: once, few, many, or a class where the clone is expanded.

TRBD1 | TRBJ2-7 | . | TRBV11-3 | CASSRRQGPSFPITYEQYF | TGTGCCAGCAGCAGAAGACAGGGGCCCTCTTTTCCGATAACCTACGAGCAGTACTTC
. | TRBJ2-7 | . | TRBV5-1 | CASSKGHLYEQYF | TGCGCCAGCAGCAAGGGACACCTCTACGAGCAGTACTTC
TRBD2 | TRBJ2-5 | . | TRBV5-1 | CASRDPGLEETQYF | TGCGCCAGCAGGGACCCGGGACTAGAGGAGACCCAGTACTTC
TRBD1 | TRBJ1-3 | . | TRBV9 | CASSVEMTGAGNTIYF | TGTGCCAGCAGCGTAGAGATGACAGGGGCTGGAAACACCATATATTTT
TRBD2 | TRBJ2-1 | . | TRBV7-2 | CASSRGAGSSYNEQFF | TGTGCCAGCAGCCGGGGAGCGGGAAGCTCCTACAATGAGCAGTTCTTC
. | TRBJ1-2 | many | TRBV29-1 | CSVGGPRDGYTF | TGCAGCGTGGGGGGGCCCCGAGACGGCTACACCTTC
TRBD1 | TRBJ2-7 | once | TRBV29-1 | CSVETRTGDGYEQYF | TGCAGCGTTGAAACCCGGACAGGGGACGGGTACGAGCAGTACTTC
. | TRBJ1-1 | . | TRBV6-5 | CASGAREGAEAFF | TGTGCCAGCGGCGCTCGGGAGGGCGCTGAAGCTTTCTTT
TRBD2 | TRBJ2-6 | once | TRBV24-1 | CATSEGGDFLSGANVLTF | TGTGCCACCAGTGAGGGAGGGGACTTCTTGTCTGGGGCCAACGTCCTGACTTTC
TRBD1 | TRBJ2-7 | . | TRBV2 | CASSDEQGAQRTKYEQYF | TGTGCCAGCAGTGATGAACAGGGGGCTCAGCGGACCAAATACGAGCAGTACTTC
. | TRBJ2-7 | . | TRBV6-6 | CASSYGRGFSSYEQYF | TGTGCCAGCAGTTATGGCCGAGGGTTTAGCTCCTACGAGCAGTACTTC
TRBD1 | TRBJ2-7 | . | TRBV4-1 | CASSHPGQGAYEQYF | TGCGCCAGCAGCCACCCGGGACAGGGGGCTTACGAGCAGTACTTC
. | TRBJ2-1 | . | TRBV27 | CASSLRNEQFF | TGTGCCAGCAGTTTGAGAAATGAGCAGTTCTTC
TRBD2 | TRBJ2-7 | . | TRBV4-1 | CASSQERKRPGLASSNYEQYF | TGCGCCAGCAGCCAAGAGAGGAAGCGACCGGGACTAGCGTCCTCGAACTACGAGCAGTACTTC
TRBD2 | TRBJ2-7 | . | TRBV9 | CASSARPGLAAYYEQYF | TGTGCCAGCAGCGCACGACCGGGACTAGCGGCCTACTACGAGCAGTACTTC
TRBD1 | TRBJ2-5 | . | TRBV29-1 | CSVTGQGETQYF | TGCAGCGTTACCGGACAGGGAGAGACCCAGTACTTC
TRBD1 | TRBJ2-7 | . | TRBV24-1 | CATSDSQGALSEQYF | TGTGCCACCAGTGATTCTCAGGGGGCGCTGAGTGAGCAGTACTTC
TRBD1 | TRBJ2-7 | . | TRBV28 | CASRRQGFYEQYF | TGTGCCAGCCGCCGACAGGGATTCTACGAGCAGTACTTC
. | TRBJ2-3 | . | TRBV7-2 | CASSLVGSLDTQYF | TGTGCCAGCAGCTTAGTCGGGTCCTTGGATACGCAGTATTTT
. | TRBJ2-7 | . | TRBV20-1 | CSASEDSVGGQYF | TGCAGTGCTAGTGAGGACTCGGTAGGGGGGCAGTACTTC
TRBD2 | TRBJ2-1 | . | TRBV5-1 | CASSYPGTSGRDEQFF | TGCGCCAGCAGCTACCCCGGGACTAGCGGGAGGGATGAGCAGTTCTTC
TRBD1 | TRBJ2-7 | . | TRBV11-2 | CASSTGTANYEQYF | TGTGCCAGCAGCACGGGGACAGCGAACTACGAGCAGTACTTC
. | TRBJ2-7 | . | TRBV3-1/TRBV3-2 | CASSQGVGSTYEQYF | TGTGCCAGCAGCCAAGGCGTGGGTAGCACCTACGAGCAGTACTTC
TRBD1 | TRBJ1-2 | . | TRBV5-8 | CASSLDSGGAWGYTF | TGTGCCAGCAGCTTGGATTCAGGGGGCGCCTGGGGCTACACCTTC
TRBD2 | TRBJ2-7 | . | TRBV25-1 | CASSECKPGGVSENEQYF | TGTGCCAGCAGTGAATGCAAGCCGGGGGGGGTGAGCGAAAACGAGCAGTACTTC
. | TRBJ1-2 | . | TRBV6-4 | CASKGRGGYTF | TGTGCCAGCAAGGGTAGGGGGGGCTACACCTTC
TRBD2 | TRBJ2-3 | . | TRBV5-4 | CASSKGTSGFTDTQYF | TGTGCCAGCAGCAAAGGGACTAGCGGGTTCACAGATACGCAGTATTTT
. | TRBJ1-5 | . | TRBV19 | CASSIAQGPWSNQPQHF | TGTGCCAGTAGTATAGCCCAGGGCCCGTGGAGCAATCAGCCCCAGCATTTT
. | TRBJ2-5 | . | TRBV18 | CASSPGAPIQHTQYF | TGTGCCAGCTCACCAGGAGCGCCGATTCAACATACCCAGTACTTC
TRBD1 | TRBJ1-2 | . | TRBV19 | CASSIGTDRGGYTF | TGTGCCAGTAGTATAGGAACGGACAGGGGTGGCTACACCTTC
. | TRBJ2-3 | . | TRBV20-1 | CSARGVTQYF | TGCAGTGCTAGAGGCGTCACGCAGTATTTT
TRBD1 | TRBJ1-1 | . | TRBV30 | CAWSLTGGSTFF | TGTGCCTGGAGTTTGACAGGGGGGTCGACTTTCTTT
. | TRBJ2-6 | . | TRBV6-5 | CASSYVEFSGANVLTF | TGTGCCAGCAGTTACGTGGAGTTCTCTGGGGCCAACGTCCTGACTTTC
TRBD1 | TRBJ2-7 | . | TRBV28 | CASRTGQSSYEQYF | TGTGCCAGCAGAACGGGACAGAGCTCCTACGAGCAGTACTTC
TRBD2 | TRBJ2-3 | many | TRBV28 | CASRGAGVGTDTQYF | TGTGCCAGCAGGGGAGCGGGAGTAGGCACAGATACGCAGTATTTT
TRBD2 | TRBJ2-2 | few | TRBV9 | CASSPRDSGRGTGELFF | TGTGCCAGCAGCCCAAGAGATAGCGGGAGAGGGACCGGGGAGCTGTTTTTT
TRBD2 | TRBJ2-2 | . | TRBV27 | CASRRLAESTGELFF | TGTGCCAGCAGAAGACTAGCGGAATCCACCGGGGAGCTGTTTTTT
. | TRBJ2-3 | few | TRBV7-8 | CASSLNRGPTDTQYF | TGTGCCAGCAGCTTGAACAGAGGGCCCACAGATACGCAGTATTTT
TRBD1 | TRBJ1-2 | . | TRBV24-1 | CATSQGYGYTF | TGTGCCACTTCACAGGGGTATGGCTACACCTTC
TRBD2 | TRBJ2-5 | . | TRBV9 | CASSAGTSGTQYF | TGTGCCAGCAGCGCCGGGACTAGCGGGACCCAGTACTTC
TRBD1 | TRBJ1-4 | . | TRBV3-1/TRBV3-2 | CASSQIRGPNEKLFF | TGTGCCAGCAGCCAAATTAGGGGGCCTAATGAAAAACTGTTTTTT
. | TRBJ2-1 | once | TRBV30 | CAWSPSDEQFF | TGTGCCTGGAGTCCGAGTGATGAGCAGTTCTTC
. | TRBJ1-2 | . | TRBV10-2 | CASSESSGGGYTF | TGCGCCAGCAGTGAGTCGTCGGGGGGTGGCTACACCTTC
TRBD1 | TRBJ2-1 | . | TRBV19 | CASSMGTGGSYNEQFF | TGTGCCAGTAGTATGGGGACAGGGGGCTCCTACAATGAGCAGTTCTTC
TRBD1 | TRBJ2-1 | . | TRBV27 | CASTLGTAYNEQFF | TGTGCCAGCACTTTAGGGACAGCCTACAATGAGCAGTTCTTC
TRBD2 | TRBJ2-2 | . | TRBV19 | CASSIREGREANTGELFF | TGTGCCAGTAGTATCCGGGAGGGCCGGGAAGCGAACACCGGGGAGCTGTTTTTT
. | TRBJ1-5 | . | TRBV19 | CASSIRYEELTNQPQHF | TGTGCCAGTAGTATACGGTATGAGGAGCTTACCAATCAGCCCCAGCATTTT
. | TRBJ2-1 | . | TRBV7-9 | CASSPGGNEQFF | TGTGCCAGCAGCCCCGGCGGGAATGAGCAGTTCTTC
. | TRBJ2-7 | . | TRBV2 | CASRGGVEQYF | TGTGCCAGCAGGGGCGGGGTTGAGCAGTACTTC
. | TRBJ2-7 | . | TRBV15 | CATSRDGGSQGQYF | TGTGCCACCAGCAGAGATGGGGGCTCTCAGGGGCAGTACTTC
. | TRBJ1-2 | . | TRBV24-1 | CATSERDVGYTF | TGTGCCACCAGTGAGCGGGACGTCGGCTACACCTTC
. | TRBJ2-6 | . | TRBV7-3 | CASRPDSSGANVLTF | TGTGCCAGCAGACCGGACTCTTCGGGGGCCAACGTCCTGACTTTC